This is a list of T cell receptor beta chains from one sample in a study of blood T cell repertoires in COVID-19. The table came from immunoSEQ multiplex PCR; TCRdb's copy has only in-frame clones and leaves some out. Of about 70,000 clones in the sample, approximately 84% were seen once. Sequenced: peripheral blood. The receptors stem from a human donor in a cohort sampled during active COVID-19. CDR3s include the opening cysteine and the closing phenylalanine or tryptophan. A D gene is named only where the DNA matches it firmly. The listing skips clone size in some rows; elsewhere it reads once, few, many or a size class.

TRBV28	NA	NA	TRBJ1-5	TGTGCCAGCAGTTTTCCGGGTCAGCCCCAGCATTTT	CASSFPGQPQHF
TRBV6-6	NA	NA	TRBJ1-5	TGTGCCAGCCGCAGGGTCCTCAGCAATCAGCCCCAGCATTTT	CASRRVLSNQPQHF
TRBV29-1	NA	TRBD2	TRBJ2-7	TGCAGCGTTGTCGGGGGGTACGAGCAGTACTTC	CSVVGGYEQYF
TRBV10-3	once	NA	TRBJ1-2	TGTGCCATCAGCCTGGGAGATAGCTATGGCTACACCTTC	CAISLGDSYGYTF
TRBV7-8	NA	NA	TRBJ2-3	TGTGCCAGCGAGGCCGGGAGCACAGATACGCAGTATTTT	CASEAGSTDTQYF
TRBV18	NA	NA	TRBJ2-1	TGTGCCAGCTCACCACCGGCTAGTAGCGATGAGCAGTTCTTC	CASSPPASSDEQFF
TRBV7-2	NA	NA	TRBJ2-5	TGTGCCAGCAGCTCCCCCTGGGGGGGCGGAGAGACCCAGTACTTC	CASSSPWGGGETQYF
TRBV13	NA	TRBD1	TRBJ1-1	TGTGCCAGCAGCAGGACAGGGATGGGCGAAGCTTTCTTT	CASSRTGMGEAFF
TRBV29-1	NA	NA	TRBJ1-5	TGCAGCGTTGGGGGGGACAATCAGCCCCAGCATTTT	CSVGGDNQPQHF
TRBV7-2	once	NA	TRBJ1-4	TGTGCCAGCAGCTTGGTGGGGCCATGGGATGAAAAACTGTTTTTT	CASSLVGPWDEKLFF
TRBV7-2	NA	NA	TRBJ2-7	TGTGCCAGCAGCCCACAGACTAGCTACGAGCAGTACTTC	CASSPQTSYEQYF
TRBV19	NA	NA	TRBJ1-5	TGTGCCAGTAGCCTACCGTTCAATCAGCCCCAGCATTTT	CASSLPFNQPQHF
TRBV28	NA	TRBD1	TRBJ1-1	TGTGCCAGCAGCTTGATGACAGGGACTGAAGCTTTCTTT	CASSLMTGTEAFF
TRBV28	NA	TRBD1	TRBJ1-2	TGTGCCAGCAGGGCAGGGGGTAACTATGGCTACACCTTC	CASRAGGNYGYTF
TRBV7-2	NA	TRBD2	TRBJ2-1	TGTGCCAGCAGCTTAGTCTGGGCTAGCGGGAATGAGCAGTTCTTC	CASSLVWASGNEQFF
TRBV30	once	TRBD1	TRBJ2-3	TGTGCCTGGAGTATAGGACAGGGGGCAGATACGCAGTATTTT	CAWSIGQGADTQYF
TRBV10-3	NA	TRBD2	TRBJ2-7	TGTGCCATCAGTGAGCTAGCGGGGGGATCCTACGAGCAGTACTTC	CAISELAGGSYEQYF
TRBV7-9	NA	TRBD1	TRBJ2-1	TGTGCCAGCACCCTCAGGGACAGCAATGAGCAGTTCTTC	CASTLRDSNEQFF
TRBV29-1	NA	NA	TRBJ1-1	TGCAGCGTTGGGTCAGGGGAGAACACTGAAGCTTTCTTT	CSVGSGENTEAFF
TRBV12-3/TRBV12-4	once	TRBD2	TRBJ2-1	TGTGCCAGCAAGACTAGCTGGATGGAGCAGTTCTTC	CASKTSWMEQFF
TRBV3-1/TRBV3-2	NA	NA	TRBJ1-3	TGTGCCAGCAGCCAAGAGTGGGGGACTTCTGGAAACACCATATATTTT	CASSQEWGTSGNTIYF
TRBV30	NA	NA	TRBJ1-2	TGTGCCTCCCCTTCTCAAGGGGTAAGCTATGGCTACACCTTC	CASPSQGVSYGYTF
TRBV7-6	NA	TRBD1	TRBJ1-1	TGTGCCAGCAGCCCGGGGACAGACCTGAACACTGAAGCTTTCTTT	CASSPGTDLNTEAFF
TRBV10-3	NA	TRBD2	TRBJ2-5	TGTGCCACACTAGCGGGGGGTAGTAAGACCCAGTACTTC	CATLAGGSKTQYF
TRBV30	NA	NA	TRBJ2-1	TGTGCCTGGAGTGTACTAAGTGGCTACAATGAGCAGTTCTTC	CAWSVLSGYNEQFF